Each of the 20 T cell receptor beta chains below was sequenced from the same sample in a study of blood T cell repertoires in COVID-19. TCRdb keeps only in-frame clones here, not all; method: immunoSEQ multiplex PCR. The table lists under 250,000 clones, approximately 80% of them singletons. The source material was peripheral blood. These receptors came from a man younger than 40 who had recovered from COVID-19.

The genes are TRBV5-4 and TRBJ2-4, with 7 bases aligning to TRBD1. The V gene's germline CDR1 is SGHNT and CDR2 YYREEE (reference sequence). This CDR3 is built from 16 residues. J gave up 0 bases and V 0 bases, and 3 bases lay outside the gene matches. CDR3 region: CASSLGGQLAKNIQYF. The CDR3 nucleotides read TGTGCCAGCAGCTTGGGGGGACAGCTAGCCAAAAACATTCAGTACTTC. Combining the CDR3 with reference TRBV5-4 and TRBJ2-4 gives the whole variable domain ETGVTQSPTHLIKTRGQQVTLRCSSQSGHNTVSWYQQALGQGPQFIFQYYREEENGRGNFPPRFSGLQFPNYSSELNVNALELDDSALYLCASSLGGQLAKNIQYFGAGTRLSVL.

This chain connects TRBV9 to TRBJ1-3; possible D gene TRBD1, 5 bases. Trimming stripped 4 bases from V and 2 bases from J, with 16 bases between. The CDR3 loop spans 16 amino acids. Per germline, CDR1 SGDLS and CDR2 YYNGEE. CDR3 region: CASSTSDRSTGNTIYF. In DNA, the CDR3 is TGTGCCAGCAGCACCTCTGACAGATCCACTGGAAACACCATATATTTT.

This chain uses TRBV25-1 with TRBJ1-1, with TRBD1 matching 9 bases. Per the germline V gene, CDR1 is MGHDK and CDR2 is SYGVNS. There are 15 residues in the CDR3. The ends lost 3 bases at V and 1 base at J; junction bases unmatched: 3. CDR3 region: CASSDPDRGNTEAFF. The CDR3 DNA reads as TGTGCCAGCAGTGACCCGGACAGGGGGAACACTGAAGCTTTCTTT.

The CDR3 bases are TGTGCCAGTGGGGCCGTCGCGAACACCGGGGAGCTGTTTTTT. Its protein is CASGAVANTGELFF. The chain is built from TRBV19 and TRBJ2-2; tentatively, D is TRBD1 (5 bases). The germline V gene encodes CDR1 LNHDA and CDR2 SQIVND (reference sequence). The CDR3 is 14 amino acids. Trimming removed 8 bases from V and 0 bases from J, with 10 bases in between.

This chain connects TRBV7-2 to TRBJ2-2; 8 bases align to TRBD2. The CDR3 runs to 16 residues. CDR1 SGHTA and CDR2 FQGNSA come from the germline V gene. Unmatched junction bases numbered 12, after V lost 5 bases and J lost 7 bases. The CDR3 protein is CASSHGGAIRVGELFF. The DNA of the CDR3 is TGTGCCAGCAGCCACGGGGGGGCGATCCGGGTCGGGGAGCTGTTTTTT. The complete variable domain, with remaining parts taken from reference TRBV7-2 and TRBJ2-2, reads GAGVSQSPSNKVTEKGKDVELRCDPISGHTALYWYRQSLGQGLEFLIYFQGNSAPDKSGLPSDRFSAERTGGSVSTLTIQRTQQEDSAVYLCASSHGGAIRVGELFFGEGSRLTVL.

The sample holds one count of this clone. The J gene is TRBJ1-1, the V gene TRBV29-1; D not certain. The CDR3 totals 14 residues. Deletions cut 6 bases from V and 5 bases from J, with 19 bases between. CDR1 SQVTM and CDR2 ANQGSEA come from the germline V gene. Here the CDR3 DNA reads TGCAGCGTCAGTCAGCGGTCTGAGGTTACTGAAGCTTTCTTT. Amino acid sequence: CSVSQRSEVTEAFF.

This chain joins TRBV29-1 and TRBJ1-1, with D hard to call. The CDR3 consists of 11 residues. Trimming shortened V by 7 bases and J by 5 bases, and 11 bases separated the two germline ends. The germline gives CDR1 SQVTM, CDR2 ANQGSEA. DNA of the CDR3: TGCAGCGCGACCAGAGGGACTGAAGCTTTCTTT. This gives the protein CSATRGTEAFF.

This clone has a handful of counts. The CDR3 DNA reads as TGTGCCAGCAGCGTAGCTCCAGGGAATGGCTACACCTTC. Protein sequence: CASSVAPGNGYTF. J is TRBJ1-2 and V is TRBV9, with D possibly being TRBD1 (5 bases). CDR1 is SGDLS and CDR2 is YYNGEE in the germline V gene. This CDR3 comprises 13 residues. With 0 bases removed from V and 6 bases from J, the gap between germline ends came to 9 bases.

The chain's CDR3 is CASSLIELPILHF. The CDR3 DNA is TGTGCCAGCAGCTTGATCGAGCTACCTATCCTCCACTTT. This chain uses TRBV5-5 with TRBJ1-6, with D uncertain. Germline CDR1 reads SGHKS; CDR2 reads YYEKEE (reference sequence). V was cut by 1 base and J by 15 bases, with 14 bases left in between. CDR3 length: 13 residues.

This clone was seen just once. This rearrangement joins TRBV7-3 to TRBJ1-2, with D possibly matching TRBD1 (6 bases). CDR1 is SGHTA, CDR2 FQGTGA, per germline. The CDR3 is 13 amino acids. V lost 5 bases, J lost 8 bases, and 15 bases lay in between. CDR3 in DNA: TGTGCCAGCAGCCCCTCTCAGGGGCAGGGCTACACCTTC. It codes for CASSPSQGQGYTF.

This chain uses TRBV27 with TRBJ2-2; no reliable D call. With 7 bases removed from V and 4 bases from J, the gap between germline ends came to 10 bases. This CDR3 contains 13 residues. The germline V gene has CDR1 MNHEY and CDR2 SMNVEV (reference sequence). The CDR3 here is CASIHRTTGELFF. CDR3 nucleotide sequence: TGTGCCAGCATCCACAGAACCACCGGGGAGCTGTTTTTT.

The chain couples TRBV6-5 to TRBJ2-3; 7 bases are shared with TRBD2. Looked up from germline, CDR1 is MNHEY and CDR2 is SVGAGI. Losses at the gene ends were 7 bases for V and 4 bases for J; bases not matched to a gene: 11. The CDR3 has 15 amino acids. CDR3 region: CASNTRGRGADTQYF. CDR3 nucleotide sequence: TGTGCCAGCAACACGCGCGGCCGGGGGGCAGATACGCAGTATTTT.

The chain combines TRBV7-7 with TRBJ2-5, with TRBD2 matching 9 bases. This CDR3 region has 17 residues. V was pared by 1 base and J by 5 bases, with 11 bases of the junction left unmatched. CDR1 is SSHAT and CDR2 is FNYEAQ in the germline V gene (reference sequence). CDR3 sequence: CASSLGYSSGALETQYF. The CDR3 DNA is TGTGCCAGCAGCTTAGGCTATTCTAGCGGGGCGTTGGAGACCCAGTACTTC.

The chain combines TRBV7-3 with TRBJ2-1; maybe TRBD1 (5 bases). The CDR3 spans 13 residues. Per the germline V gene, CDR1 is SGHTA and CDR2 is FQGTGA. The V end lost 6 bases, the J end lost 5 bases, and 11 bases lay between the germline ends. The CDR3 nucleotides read TGTGCCAGCAGTCCCCGACAGAACAATGAGCAGTTCTTC. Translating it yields CASSPRQNNEQFF.

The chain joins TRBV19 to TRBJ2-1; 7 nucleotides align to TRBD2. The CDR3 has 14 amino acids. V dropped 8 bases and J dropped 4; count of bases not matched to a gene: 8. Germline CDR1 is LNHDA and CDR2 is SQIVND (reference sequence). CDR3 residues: CASLGGGLYNEQFF. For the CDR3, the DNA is TGTGCCAGTCTGGGCGGGGGACTATACAATGAGCAGTTCTTC.

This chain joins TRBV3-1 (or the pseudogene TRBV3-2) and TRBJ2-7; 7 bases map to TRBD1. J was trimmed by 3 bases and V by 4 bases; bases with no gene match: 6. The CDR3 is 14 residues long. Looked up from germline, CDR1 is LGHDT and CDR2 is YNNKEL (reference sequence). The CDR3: CASSPRDSGYEQYF. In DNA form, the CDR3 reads TGTGCCAGCAGCCCACGGGACAGCGGCTACGAGCAGTACTTC.

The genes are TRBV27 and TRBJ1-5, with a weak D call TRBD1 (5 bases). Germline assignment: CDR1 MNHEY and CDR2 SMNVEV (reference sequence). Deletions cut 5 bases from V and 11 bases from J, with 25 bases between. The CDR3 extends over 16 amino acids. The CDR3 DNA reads TGTGCCAGCAGTCTCCGGGCCGGGGGGTTTGGCCCGGCCCAGCATTTT. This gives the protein CASSLRAGGFGPAQHF.

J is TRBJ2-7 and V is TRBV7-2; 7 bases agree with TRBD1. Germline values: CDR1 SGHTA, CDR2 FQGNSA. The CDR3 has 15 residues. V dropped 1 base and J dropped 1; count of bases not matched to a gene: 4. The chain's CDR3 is CASSLGQGPSYEQYV. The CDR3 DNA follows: TGTGCCAGCAGCTTAGGACAGGGTCCTTCCTACGAGCAGTACGTC.

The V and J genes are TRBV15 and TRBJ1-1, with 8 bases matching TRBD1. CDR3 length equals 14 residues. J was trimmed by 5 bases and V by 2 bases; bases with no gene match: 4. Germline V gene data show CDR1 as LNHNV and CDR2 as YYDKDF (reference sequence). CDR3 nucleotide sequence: TGTGCCACCAGCAGAAAAACAGGGGGGACTGAAGCTTTCTTT. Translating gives CATSRKTGGTEAFF.

CDR3 coding DNA: TGTGCCAGCAGCTTAGTGCCAGGGCCGGGGCCCCAGCATTTT. It yields the protein CASSLVPGPGPQHF. The V call is TRBV7-8, the J call TRBJ1-5, with a possible D match to TRBD1 (5 bases). Germline V CDR1 and CDR2: SGHVS, FQNEAQ. The CDR3 covers 14 residues. V was clipped by 1 base and J by 9 bases, with 13 bases between them.